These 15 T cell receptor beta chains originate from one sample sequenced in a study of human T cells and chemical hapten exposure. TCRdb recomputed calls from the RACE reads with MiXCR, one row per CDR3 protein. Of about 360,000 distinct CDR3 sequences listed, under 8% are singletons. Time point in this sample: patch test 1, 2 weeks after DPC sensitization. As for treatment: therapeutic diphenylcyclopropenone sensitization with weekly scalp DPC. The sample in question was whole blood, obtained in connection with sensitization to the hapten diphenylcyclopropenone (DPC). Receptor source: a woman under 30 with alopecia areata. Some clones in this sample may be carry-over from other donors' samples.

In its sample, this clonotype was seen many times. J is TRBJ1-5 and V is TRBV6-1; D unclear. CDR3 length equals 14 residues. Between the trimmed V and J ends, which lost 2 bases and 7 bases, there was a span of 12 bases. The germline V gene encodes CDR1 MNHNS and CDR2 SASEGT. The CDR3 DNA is TGTGCCAGCAGTGAACAGTCAGAGGCACAGCCCCAGCATTTT. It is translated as CASSEQSEAQPQHF.

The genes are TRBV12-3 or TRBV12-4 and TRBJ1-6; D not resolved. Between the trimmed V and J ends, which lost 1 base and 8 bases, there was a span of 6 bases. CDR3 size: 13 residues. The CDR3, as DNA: TGTGCCAGCAGTTTAGATCCCTATTCACCCCTCCACTTT. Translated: CASSLDPYSPLHF.

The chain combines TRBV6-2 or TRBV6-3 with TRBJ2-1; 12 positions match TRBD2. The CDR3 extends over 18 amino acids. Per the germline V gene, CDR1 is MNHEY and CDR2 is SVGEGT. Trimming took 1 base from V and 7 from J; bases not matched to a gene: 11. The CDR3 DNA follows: TGTGCCAGCAGTTACTGGGCTAGCGGGGGGGCCGATCGTAATGAGCAGTTCTTC. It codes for CASSYWASGGADRNEQFF.

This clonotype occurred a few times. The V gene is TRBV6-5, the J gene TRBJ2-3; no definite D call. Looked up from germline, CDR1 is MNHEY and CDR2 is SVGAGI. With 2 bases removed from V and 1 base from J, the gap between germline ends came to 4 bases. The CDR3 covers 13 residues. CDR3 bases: TGTGCCAGCAGTTACCTCGGCACAGATACGCAGTATTTT. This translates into CASSYLGTDTQYF.

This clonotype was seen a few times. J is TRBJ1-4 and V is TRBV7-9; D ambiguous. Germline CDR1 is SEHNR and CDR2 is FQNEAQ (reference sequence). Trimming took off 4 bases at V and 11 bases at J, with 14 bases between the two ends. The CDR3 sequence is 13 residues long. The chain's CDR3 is CASSSTGSNKLFF. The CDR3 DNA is TGTGCCAGCAGCTCGACCGGGAGTAACAAACTGTTTTTT. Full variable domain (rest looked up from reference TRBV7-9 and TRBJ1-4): DTGVSQNPRHKITKRGQNVTFRCDPISEHNRLYWYRQTLGQGPEFLTYFQNEAQLEKSRLLSDRFSAERPKGSFSTLEIQRTEQGDSAMYLCASSSTGSNKLFFGSGTQLSVL.

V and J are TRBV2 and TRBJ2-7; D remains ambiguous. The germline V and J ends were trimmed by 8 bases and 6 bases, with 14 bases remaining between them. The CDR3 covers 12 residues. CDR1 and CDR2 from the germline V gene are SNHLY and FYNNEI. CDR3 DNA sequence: TGTGCCAGCTGCCTCCTGAGGAGCGAGCAGTACTTC. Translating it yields CASCLLRSEQYF.

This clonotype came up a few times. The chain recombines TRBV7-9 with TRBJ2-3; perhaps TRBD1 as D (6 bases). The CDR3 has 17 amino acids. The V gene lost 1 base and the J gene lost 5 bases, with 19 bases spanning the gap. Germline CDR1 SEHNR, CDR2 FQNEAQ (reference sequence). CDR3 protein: CASSLDAGRWTEDTQYF. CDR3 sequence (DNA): TGTGCCAGCAGCTTAGATGCGGGCAGGTGGACAGAAGATACGCAGTATTTT.

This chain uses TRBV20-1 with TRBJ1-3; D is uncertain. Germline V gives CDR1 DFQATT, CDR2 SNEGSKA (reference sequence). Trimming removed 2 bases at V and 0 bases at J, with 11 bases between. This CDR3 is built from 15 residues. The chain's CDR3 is CSARNPMNSGNTIYF. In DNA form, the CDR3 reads TGCAGTGCTAGAAATCCTATGAACTCTGGAAACACCATATATTTT.

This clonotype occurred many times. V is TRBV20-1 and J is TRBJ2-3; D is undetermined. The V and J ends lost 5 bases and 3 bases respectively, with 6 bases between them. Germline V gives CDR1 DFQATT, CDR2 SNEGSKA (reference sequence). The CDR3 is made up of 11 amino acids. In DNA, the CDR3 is TGCAGTGCTGCTGTTACAGATACGCAGTATTTT. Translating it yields CSAAVTDTQYF.

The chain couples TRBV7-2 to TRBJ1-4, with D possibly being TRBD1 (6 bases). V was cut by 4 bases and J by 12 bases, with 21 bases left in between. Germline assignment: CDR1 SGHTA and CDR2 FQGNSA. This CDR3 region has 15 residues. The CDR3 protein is CASSSWTDPKKELFF. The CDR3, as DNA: TGTGCCAGCAGCTCCTGGACAGACCCTAAGAAGGAACTGTTTTTT.

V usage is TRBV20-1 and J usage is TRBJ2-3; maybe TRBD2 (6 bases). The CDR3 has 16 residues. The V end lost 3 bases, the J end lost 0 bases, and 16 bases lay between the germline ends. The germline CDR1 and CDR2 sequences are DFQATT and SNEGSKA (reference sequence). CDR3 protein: CSASGVGGTSTDTQYF. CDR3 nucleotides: TGCAGTGCTAGTGGAGTGGGGGGTACTAGCACAGATACGCAGTATTTT.

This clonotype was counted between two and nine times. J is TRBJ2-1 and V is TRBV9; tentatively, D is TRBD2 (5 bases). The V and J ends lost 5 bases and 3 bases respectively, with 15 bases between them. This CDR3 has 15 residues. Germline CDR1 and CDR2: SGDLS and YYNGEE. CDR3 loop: CASSLREGIYNEQFF. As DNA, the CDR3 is TGTGCCAGCAGTCTACGGGAAGGGATCTACAATGAGCAGTTCTTC.

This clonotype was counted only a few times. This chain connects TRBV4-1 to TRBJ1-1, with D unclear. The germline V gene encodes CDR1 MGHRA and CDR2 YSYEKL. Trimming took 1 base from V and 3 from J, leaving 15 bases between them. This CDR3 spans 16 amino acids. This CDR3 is CASSQVGRFVYTEAFF. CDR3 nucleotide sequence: TGCGCCAGCAGCCAAGTGGGGAGATTCGTATACACTGAAGCTTTCTTT.

The CDR3 sequence: CASSLDGVEAFF. For the CDR3, the DNA is TGTGCCAGCAGCTTGGACGGCGTTGAAGCTTTCTTT. J is TRBJ1-1 and V is TRBV5-5; D unclear. Trimming pared 0 bases from V and 7 bases from J, leaving 7 bases between. The V gene's germline CDR1 is SGHKS and CDR2 YYEKEE (reference sequence). The CDR3 has 12 amino acids.

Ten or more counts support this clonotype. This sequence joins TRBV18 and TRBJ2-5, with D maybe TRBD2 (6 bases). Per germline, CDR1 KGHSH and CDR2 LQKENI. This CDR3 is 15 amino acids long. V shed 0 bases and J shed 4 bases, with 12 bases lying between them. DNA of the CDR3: TGTGCCAGCTCACCACCACGGGGGAGAGGAGAGACCCAGTACTTC. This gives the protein CASSPPRGRGETQYF.